The sequence of this T cell receptor beta chain was determined in a study of blood T cell repertoires in COVID-19. Across the study: Italy, Spain and the United States were the sources of the convalescent and acute COVID-19 samples. Sources were T cells, B-cell-depleted T cells, or PBMCs; the material itself was cDNA or gDNA.

Per the original data handling: Cell counts per sample came from amplifying reference gene primers. Only in-frame clones appear in the TCRdb table, and some are missing; sequencing was by immunoSEQ multiplex PCR. That table gives V, J and clone size, and the DNA gave D and trimming. Of roughly 390,000 clones listed, 85% are singletons. Germline V lookup: CDR1 SGDLS, CDR2 YYNGEE. CDR3 length: 13 residues. Trimming left V 4 bases short and J 7 bases short, with 11 bases between. The genes are TRBV9 and TRBJ2-2, with a tentative D call TRBD2 (6 bases). This clonotype was sampled from a woman between 18 and 29 years old with acute or convalescent COVID-19. Sample: peripheral blood. The CDR3 here is CASSSQGGGELFF. In DNA, the CDR3 is TGTGCCAGCAGCTCTCAGGGAGGCGGGGAGCTGTTTTTT.